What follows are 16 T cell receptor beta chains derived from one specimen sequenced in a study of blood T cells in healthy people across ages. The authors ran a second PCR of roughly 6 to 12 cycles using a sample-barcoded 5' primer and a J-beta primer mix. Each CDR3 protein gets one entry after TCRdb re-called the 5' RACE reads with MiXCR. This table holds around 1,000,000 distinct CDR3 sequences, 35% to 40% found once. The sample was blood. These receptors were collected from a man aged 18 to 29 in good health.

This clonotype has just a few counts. The CDR3 is CASSQQGGEAFF. The CDR3 region has the DNA TGTGCCAGCAGCCAACAGGGCGGTGAAGCTTTCTTT. The chain links TRBV6-2 or TRBV6-3 to TRBJ1-1; D perhaps matches TRBD1 (6 bases). The CDR3 is made up of 12 amino acids. The V gene lost 6 bases and the J gene lost 7 bases, with 12 bases spanning the gap. Germline loops: CDR1 MNHEY, CDR2 SVGEGT.

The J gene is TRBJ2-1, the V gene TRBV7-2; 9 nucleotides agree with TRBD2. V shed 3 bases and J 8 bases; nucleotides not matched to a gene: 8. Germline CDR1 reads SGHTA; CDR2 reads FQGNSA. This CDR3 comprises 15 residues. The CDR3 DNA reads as TGTGCCAGCAGCTTTAGCGGGGGTGGAGGGGATGAGCAGTTCTTC. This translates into CASSFSGGGGDEQFF.

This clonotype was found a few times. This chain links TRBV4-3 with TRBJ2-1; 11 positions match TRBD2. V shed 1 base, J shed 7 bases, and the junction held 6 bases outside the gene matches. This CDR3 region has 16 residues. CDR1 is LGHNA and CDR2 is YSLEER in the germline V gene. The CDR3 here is CASSQGLAGGTNEQFF. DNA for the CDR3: TGCGCCAGCAGCCAAGGCTTAGCGGGGGGGACGAATGAGCAGTTCTTC.

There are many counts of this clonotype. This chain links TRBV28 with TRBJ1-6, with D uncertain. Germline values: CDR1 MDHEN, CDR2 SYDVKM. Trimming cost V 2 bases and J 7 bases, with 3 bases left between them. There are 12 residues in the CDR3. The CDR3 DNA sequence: TGTGCCAGCAGTTTACAGAATTCACCCCTCCACTTT. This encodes CASSLQNSPLHF.

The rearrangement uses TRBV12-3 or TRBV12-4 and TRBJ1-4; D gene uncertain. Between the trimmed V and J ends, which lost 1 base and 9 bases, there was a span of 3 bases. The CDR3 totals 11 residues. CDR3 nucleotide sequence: TGTGCCAGCAGTTTAGGGAAAAAACTGTTTTTT. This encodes CASSLGKKLFF.

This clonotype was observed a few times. The CDR3 is CASSQRAGVLDNEQFF. CDR3 DNA: TGTGCCAGCAGCCAAAGGGCGGGGGTTCTTGACAATGAGCAGTTCTTC. The chain uses TRBV3-1 and TRBJ2-1, with 7 bases that match TRBD2. This CDR3 is built from 16 residues. After removal of 2 bases from V and 5 bases from J, the junction contained 9 bases not matched to a gene. Germline V gene data show CDR1 as LGHDT and CDR2 as YNNKEL (reference sequence).

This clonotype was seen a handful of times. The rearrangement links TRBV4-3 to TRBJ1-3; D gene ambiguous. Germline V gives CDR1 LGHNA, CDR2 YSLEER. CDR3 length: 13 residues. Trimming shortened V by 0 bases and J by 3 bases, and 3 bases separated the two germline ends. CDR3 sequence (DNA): TGCGCCAGCAGCCAAGATGGTGGAAACACCATATATTTT. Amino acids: CASSQDGGNTIYF.

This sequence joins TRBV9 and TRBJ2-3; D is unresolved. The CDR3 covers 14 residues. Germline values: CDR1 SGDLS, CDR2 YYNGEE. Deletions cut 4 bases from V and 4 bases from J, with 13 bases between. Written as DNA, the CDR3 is TGTGCCAGCAGCCCAGGCCTGAAGCCAGATACGCAGTATTTT. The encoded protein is CASSPGLKPDTQYF.

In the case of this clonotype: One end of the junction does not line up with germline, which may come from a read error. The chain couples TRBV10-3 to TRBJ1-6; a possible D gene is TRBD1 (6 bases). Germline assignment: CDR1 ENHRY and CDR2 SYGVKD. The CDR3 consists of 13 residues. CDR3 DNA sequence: TGTGCCATCAGCAGCGGACAGAATTCACCCCCCCACTTT. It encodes CAISSGQNSPPHF.

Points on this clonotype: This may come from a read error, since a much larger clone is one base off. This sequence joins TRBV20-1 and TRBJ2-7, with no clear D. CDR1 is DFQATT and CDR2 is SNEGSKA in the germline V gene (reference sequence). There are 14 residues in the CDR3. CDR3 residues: CSALPVRQNYGQYF. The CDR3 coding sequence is TGCAGTGCCCTACCCGTCCGTCAGAACTACGGGCAGTACTTC.

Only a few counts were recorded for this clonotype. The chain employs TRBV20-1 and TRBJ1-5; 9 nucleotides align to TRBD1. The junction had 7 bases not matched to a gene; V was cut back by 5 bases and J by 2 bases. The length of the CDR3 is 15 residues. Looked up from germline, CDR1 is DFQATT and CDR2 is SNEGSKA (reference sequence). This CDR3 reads CSAWTGDSGNQPQHF. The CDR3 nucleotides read TGCAGTGCTTGGACAGGGGACTCCGGCAATCAGCCCCAGCATTTT.

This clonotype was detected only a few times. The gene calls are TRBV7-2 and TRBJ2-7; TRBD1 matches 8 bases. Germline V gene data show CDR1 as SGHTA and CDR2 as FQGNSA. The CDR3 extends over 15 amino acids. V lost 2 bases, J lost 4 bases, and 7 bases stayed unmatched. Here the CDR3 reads CASSLSQGARYEQYF. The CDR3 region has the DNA TGTGCCAGCAGCTTATCCCAGGGGGCAAGGTACGAGCAGTACTTC.

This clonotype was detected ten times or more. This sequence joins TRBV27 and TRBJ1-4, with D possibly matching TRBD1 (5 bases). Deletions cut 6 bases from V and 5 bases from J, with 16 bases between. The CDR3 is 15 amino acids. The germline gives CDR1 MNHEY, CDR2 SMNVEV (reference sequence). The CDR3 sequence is CASSKKTAQNEKLFF. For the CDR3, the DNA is TGTGCCAGCAGCAAGAAGACAGCTCAAAATGAAAAACTGTTTTTT.

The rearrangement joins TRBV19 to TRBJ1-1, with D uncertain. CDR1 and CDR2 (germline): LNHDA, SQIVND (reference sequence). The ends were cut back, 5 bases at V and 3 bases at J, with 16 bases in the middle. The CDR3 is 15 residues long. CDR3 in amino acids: CASSLFISQDTEAFF. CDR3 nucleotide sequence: TGTGCCAGTAGTCTATTCATCTCCCAGGACACTGAAGCTTTCTTT.

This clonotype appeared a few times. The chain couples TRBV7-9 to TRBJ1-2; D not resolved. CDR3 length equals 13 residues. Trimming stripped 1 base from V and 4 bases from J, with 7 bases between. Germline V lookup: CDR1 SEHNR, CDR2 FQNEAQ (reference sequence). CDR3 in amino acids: CASSLVQLYGYTF. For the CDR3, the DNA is TGTGCCAGCAGCTTAGTCCAGCTCTATGGCTACACCTTC.

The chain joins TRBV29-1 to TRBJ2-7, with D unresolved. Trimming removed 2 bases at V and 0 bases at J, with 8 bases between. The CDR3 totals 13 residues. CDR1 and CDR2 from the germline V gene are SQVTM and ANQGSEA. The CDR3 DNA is TGCAGCGTTGAAACCCTCAACTCCTACGAGCAGTACTTC. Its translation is CSVETLNSYEQYF.